Sequencing of this T cell receptor (beta chain) was carried out in a study of PD-L1 blockade in urothelial cancer (dated by TCRdb to 2016 to 2017). Study-level background: All patients started therapy around 2014 and received atezolizumab 1,200 mg intravenously every 3 weeks. About 90% of the roughly 30 patients were males with bladder-origin urothelial cancer, and about 65% of the 29 reported a prior smoking history. An ECOG performance status of 0 or 1 was recorded for the patients, and 0 to 3 prior chemotherapy regimens had been received by the patients. Blood samples were analyzed 3 weeks after the start of treatment (second dose) and 6 weeks after the start of treatment. Blood samples gave a median of about 130,000 T cells and 77,000 or so unique TCRs, with a median clonality of 0.080. Somatic, immune and clinical correlates of response to PD-L1 blockade with atezolizumab in urothelial cancer were the focus of an exploratory multi-omic analysis. Pretreatment tumor samples, along with matched peripheral blood collected serially before and after atezolizumab treatment, underwent TCR sequencing. Durable clinical benefit meant progression-free survival longer than 6 months, and TCR features were also tested against progression-free and overall survival. Whole exome sequencing and RNA sequencing of pretreatment tumors were performed alongside TCR sequencing in the same patients. Durable clinical benefit was achieved by nine patients and was not achieved by 20 patients. Pretreatment blood TCR-seq was available for twenty-nine patients, at least one posttreatment blood collection was obtained for 24 patients, and tumor TCR-seq was available for 24 patients.

Compared with germline, V lacks 0 bases and J lacks 6 bases; bases without a gene match: 10. Via the germline V gene, CDR1 is LGHNA and CDR2 YSLEER. The CDR3 has 17 amino acids, counting the end cysteine and phenylalanine. Only the CDR3 part of the read is kept: 51 bases, read in frame from the first base. Taken with the paper, the label for time point translates to: peripheral blood 6 weeks after treatment start. A cohort of more than 25 patients with locally advanced or metastatic urothelial carcinoma, treated at Memorial Sloan Kettering on a trial protocol, was included. Peripheral blood mononuclear cells were collected pretreatment and during treatment, with between 1 and 8 total time points obtained per patient. The Qiagen DNeasy Blood extraction kit was used to purify genomic DNA from total PBMCs and tumor samples. PBMCs were collected pretreatment and during treatment, and were isolated and stored as previously described.

Synthetic TCR analog templates were spiked into each PCR to estimate absolute template abundance from read counts. TCRbeta CDR3 regions were amplified from genomic DNA with bias-controlled V and J gene primers using the immunoSEQ assay. Sequencing of rearranged TCRbeta segments was done at approximately 20X coverage. In the original analysis: Sequencing errors were corrected by clustering, and CDR3s were annotated against IMGT so that V, D and J genes could be assigned. Only productive TCRbeta rearrangements were used in downstream analyses, excluding out-of-frame or stop-codon sequences. To compute clonality, Shannon entropy was normalized by the log of the number of unique productive sequences and then subtracted from one. Clones differing between time points or between blood and tumor were identified using Fisher's exact test with Benjamini-Hochberg correction, with an adjusted p below 0.01 applied as the threshold. TCRdb holds this immuneACCESS table with in-frame rearrangements only. Some clones are missing; in checked studies, unresolved V genes explain under half, and the rest has no known cause. V and J calls and clone size are copied from that table; D and trimming were computed from the DNA. The sample table shows under 150,000 clones, and roughly 90% are seen once. The biggest ten clones account for around 1.7% of the sample.

About this clone itself: Its antigen is still unknown. There are no base qualities to consult, and no much larger clone falls within one base.

Here is what the overall study found, with its caveats: Small sample size (n ≈ 27) and many exploratory analyses mean the results are intended to be hypothesis-generating. A pretreatment peripheral blood TCR clonality below the median was linked to improved progression-free and overall survival. Patients with durable benefit showed greater expansion of tumor-associated TCR clones in peripheral blood 3 weeks after starting treatment (n of about 21, p = 0.022).

The specimen comprised PBMCs, sampled around atezolizumab (anti-PD-L1) treatment. The sequence came from a man aged 55 to 70 with urothelial cancer. The chain is assembled from TRBV4-3 and TRBJ2-1, and 8 junction bases match TRBD2. The sequence in DNA is TGCGCCAGCAGCCAAGATCCGAACGGGGGGGCCCTCAATGAGCAGTTCTTC. Translated, this is CASSQDPNGGALNEQFF.